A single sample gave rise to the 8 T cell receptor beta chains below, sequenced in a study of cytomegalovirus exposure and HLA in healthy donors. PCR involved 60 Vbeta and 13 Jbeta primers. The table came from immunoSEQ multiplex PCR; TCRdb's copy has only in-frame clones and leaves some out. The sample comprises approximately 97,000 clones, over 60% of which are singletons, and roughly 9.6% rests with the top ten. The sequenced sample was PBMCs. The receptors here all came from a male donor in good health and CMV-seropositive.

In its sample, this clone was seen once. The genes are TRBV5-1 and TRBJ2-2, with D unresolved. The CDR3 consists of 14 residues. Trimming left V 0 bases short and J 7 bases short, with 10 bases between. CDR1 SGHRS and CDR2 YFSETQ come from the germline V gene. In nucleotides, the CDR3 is TGCGCCAGCAGCTTGGGACTGGAAGGCGGGGAGCTGTTTTTT. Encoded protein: CASSLGLEGGELFF.

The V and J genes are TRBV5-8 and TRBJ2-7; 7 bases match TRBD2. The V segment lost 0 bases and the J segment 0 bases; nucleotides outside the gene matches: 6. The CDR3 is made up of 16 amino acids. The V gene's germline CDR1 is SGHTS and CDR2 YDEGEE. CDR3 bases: TGTGCCAGCAGCTTGGGAACAGCGGGGTCCTCCTACGAGCAGTACTTC. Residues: CASSLGTAGSSYEQYF.

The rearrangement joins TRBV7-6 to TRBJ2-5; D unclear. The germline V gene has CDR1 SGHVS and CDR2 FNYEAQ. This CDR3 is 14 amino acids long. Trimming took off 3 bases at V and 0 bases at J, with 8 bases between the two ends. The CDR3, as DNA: TGTGCCAGCAGCTTTCGACTCAACCAAGAGACCCAGTACTTC. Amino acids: CASSFRLNQETQYF.

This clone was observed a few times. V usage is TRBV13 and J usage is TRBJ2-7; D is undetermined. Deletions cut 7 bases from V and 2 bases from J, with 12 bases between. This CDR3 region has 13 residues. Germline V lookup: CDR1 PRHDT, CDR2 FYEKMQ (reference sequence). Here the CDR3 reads CASKLAATYEQYF. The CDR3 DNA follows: TGTGCCAGCAAGCTCGCAGCGACCTACGAGCAGTACTTC.

The CDR3 region is CASSPTRDRGFEQYF. DNA for the CDR3: TGTGCCAGCAGCCCCACCCGGGACAGGGGTTTCGAGCAGTACTTC. The V call is TRBV9, the J call TRBJ2-7; 10 bases align to TRBD1. V was pared by 4 bases and J by 6 bases, with 10 bases of the junction left unmatched. Germline V lookup: CDR1 SGDLS, CDR2 YYNGEE. The CDR3 is 15 amino acids.

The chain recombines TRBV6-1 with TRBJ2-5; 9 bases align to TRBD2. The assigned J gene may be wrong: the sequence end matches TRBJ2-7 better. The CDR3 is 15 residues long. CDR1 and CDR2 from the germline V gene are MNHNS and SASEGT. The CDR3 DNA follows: TGTGCCAGCATTCCTCTAGCGGGGAGCTCCTACGAGCAGTACTTC. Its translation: CASIPLAGSSYEQYF.

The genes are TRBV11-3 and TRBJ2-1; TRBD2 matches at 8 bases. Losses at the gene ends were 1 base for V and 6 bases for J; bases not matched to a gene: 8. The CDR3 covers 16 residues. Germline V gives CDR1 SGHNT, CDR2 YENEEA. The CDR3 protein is CASSLGGGLAGNEQFF. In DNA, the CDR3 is TGTGCCAGCAGCTTAGGGGGTGGGCTAGCGGGCAATGAGCAGTTCTTC.

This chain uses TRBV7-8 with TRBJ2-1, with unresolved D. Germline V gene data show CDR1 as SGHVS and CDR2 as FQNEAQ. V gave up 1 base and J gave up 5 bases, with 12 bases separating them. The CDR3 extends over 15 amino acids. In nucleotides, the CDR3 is TGTGCCAGCAGCTTAGTCCCCGCGGTAAACAATGAGCAGTTCTTC. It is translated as CASSLVPAVNNEQFF.